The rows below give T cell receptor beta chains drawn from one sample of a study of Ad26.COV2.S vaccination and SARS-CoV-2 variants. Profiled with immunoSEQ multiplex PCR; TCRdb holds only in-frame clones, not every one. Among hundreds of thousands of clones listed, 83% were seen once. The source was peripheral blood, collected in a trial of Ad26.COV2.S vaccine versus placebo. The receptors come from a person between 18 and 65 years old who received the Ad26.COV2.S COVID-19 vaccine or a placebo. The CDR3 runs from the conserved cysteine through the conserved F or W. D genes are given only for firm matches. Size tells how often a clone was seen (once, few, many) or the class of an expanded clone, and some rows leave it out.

DNA: TGTGCCAGCAGCGTAGGACCAGCCACAGATACGCAGTATTTT
CDR3: CASSVGPATDTQYF
D: NA
size: NA
V: TRBV9
length: 14
J: TRBJ2-3

DNA: TGCAGCGTTGAGTTGGCTGCCAATCAGCCCCAGCATTTT
CDR3: CSVELAANQPQHF
D: NA
size: NA
V: TRBV29-1
length: 13
J: TRBJ1-5

DNA: TGTGCCAGCAGCTTGGGGACAGTGGTAAATCAGCCCCAGCATTTT
CDR3: CASSLGTVVNQPQHF
D: TRBD1
size: NA
V: TRBV7-9
length: 15
J: TRBJ1-5

DNA: TGTGCCAGCAGCAGAAGGGGTGGTGGGGCCAACGTCCTGACTTTC
CDR3: CASSRRGGGANVLTF
D: NA
size: NA
V: TRBV6-5
length: 15
J: TRBJ2-6

DNA: TGTGCCAGCAGTTACTCGGAAGGAAACACCATATATTTT
CDR3: CASSYSEGNTIYF
D: NA
size: NA
V: TRBV6-6
length: 13
J: TRBJ1-3

DNA: TGTGCCAGCAGCTACGGGACAGGTTTCTCCTACGAGCAGTACTTC
CDR3: CASSYGTGFSYEQYF
D: TRBD1
size: NA
V: TRBV11-3
length: 15
J: TRBJ2-7

DNA: TGTGCCAGCAGCTTGGGCACCCCCAGGGGGCAACGGGAGACCCAGTACTTC
CDR3: CASSLGTPRGQRETQYF
D: TRBD1
size: NA
V: TRBV11-2
length: 17
J: TRBJ2-5

DNA: TGTGCCAGCAGTGTAACAGGGTACACCGGGGAGCTGTTTTTT
CDR3: CASSVTGYTGELFF
D: NA
size: NA
V: TRBV25-1
length: 14
J: TRBJ2-2

DNA: TGTGCCTCTACTGGGCCGGCAGGTGGAAATGAGCAGTTCTTC
CDR3: CASTGPAGGNEQFF
D: NA
size: NA
V: TRBV30
length: 14
J: TRBJ2-1

DNA: TGTGCCAGCAGTTCCTGGGGGACAGGGAGAACCGGGGAGCTGTTTTTT
CDR3: CASSSWGTGRTGELFF
D: TRBD1
size: NA
V: TRBV6-5
length: 16
J: TRBJ2-2

DNA: TGTGCCAGCTCAACGAGACAGGGTGTCTATGGCTACACCTTC
CDR3: CASSTRQGVYGYTF
D: TRBD1
size: NA
V: TRBV18
length: 14
J: TRBJ1-2

DNA: TGTGCCAGCAATCCGGACCTTAACACAGATACGCAGTATTTT
CDR3: CASNPDLNTDTQYF
D: NA
size: NA
V: TRBV7-9
length: 14
J: TRBJ2-3

DNA: TGTGCCAGCAGCTTAGACAGGGGCCGAAACTATGGCTACACCTTC
CDR3: CASSLDRGRNYGYTF
D: TRBD1
size: NA
V: TRBV7-2
length: 15
J: TRBJ1-2

DNA: TGTGCCAGCAGCCAACCTCTAGCGGGGGAAGAGACCCAGTACTTC
CDR3: CASSQPLAGEETQYF
D: TRBD2
size: NA
V: TRBV4-2
length: 15
J: TRBJ2-5

DNA: TGTGCCAGCAGCGGGGATCATCAGCCCCAGCATTTT
CDR3: CASSGDHQPQHF
D: NA
size: NA
V: TRBV12-3/TRBV12-4
length: 12
J: TRBJ1-5

DNA: TGTGCCAGCGGAATAGCAGCCGGGGAGCTGTTTTTT
CDR3: CASGIAAGELFF
D: NA
size: NA
V: TRBV27
length: 12
J: TRBJ2-2

DNA: TGTGCCAGCAGCCAAGATGGACAGACCTATAGCAATCAGCCCCAGCATTTT
CDR3: CASSQDGQTYSNQPQHF
D: NA
size: NA
V: TRBV4-2
length: 17
J: TRBJ1-5

DNA: TGTGCCAGCAGCCCTGGGGTCAGGATAGACTATGGCTACACCTTC
CDR3: CASSPGVRIDYGYTF
D: NA
size: NA
V: TRBV7-2
length: 15
J: TRBJ1-2

DNA: TGCGCCAGCAGAGGGCCACAGGGGAGGGGAGTGAACATTCAGTACTTC
CDR3: CASRGPQGRGVNIQYF
D: NA
size: NA
V: TRBV10-2
length: 16
J: TRBJ2-4

DNA: TGTGCCAGCAGCCCGAGATCGGTCTTCTCTGCGACTGAAGCTTTCTTT
CDR3: CASSPRSVFSATEAFF
D: NA
size: NA
V: TRBV7-8
length: 16
J: TRBJ1-1

DNA: TGTGCCAGCAGCTCTCCGGGAGTAGGAGCTTTCTTT
CDR3: CASSSPGVGAFF
D: NA
size: NA
V: TRBV5-4
length: 12
J: TRBJ1-1

DNA: TGTGCCAGTAGTACTGGGGGATCCTACAATGAGCAGTTCTTC
CDR3: CASSTGGSYNEQFF
D: NA
size: NA
V: TRBV19
length: 14
J: TRBJ2-1

DNA: TGTGCCAGCAGTTACGGGGGGGCAGGGGGCTACACCTTC
CDR3: CASSYGGAGGYTF
D: NA
size: NA
V: TRBV6-5
length: 13
J: TRBJ1-2

DNA: TGCGCCAGCAGCCGCGGGACAAGGAACACCGGGGAGCTGTTTTTT
CDR3: CASSRGTRNTGELFF
D: NA
size: NA
V: TRBV4-3
length: 15
J: TRBJ2-2

DNA: TGTGCCAGCAGTTTCGCCCCTCCCAATGAGCAGTTCTTC
CDR3: CASSFAPPNEQFF
D: NA
size: NA
V: TRBV12-3/TRBV12-4
length: 13
J: TRBJ2-1

DNA: TGTGCCAGCAGCCCGGGACTAGTGGACACCGGGGAGCTGTTTTTT
CDR3: CASSPGLVDTGELFF
D: TRBD2
size: few
V: TRBV4-2
length: 15
J: TRBJ2-2

DNA: TGTGCCAGCAGCCCCTATAATGAGCAGTTCTTC
CDR3: CASSPYNEQFF
D: NA
size: NA
V: TRBV7-2
length: 11
J: TRBJ2-1

DNA: TGTGCCATCAGGACACAGGGGAACACTGAAGCTTTCTTT
CDR3: CAIRTQGNTEAFF
D: NA
size: NA
V: TRBV10-3
length: 13
J: TRBJ1-1

DNA: TGTGCCATCAGTGAGTACCGGGACACTTATACGAACACCGGGGAGCTGTTTTTT
CDR3: CAISEYRDTYTNTGELFF
D: NA
size: once
V: TRBV10-3
length: 18
J: TRBJ2-2

DNA: TGCGCCAGCAGGGGGGCGAACACCGGGGAGCTGTTTTTT
CDR3: CASRGANTGELFF
D: NA
size: few
V: TRBV10-2
length: 13
J: TRBJ2-2

DNA: TGTGCCAGCTCCAACAAAAACATTCAGTACTTC
CDR3: CASSNKNIQYF
D: NA
size: NA
V: TRBV18
length: 11
J: TRBJ2-4

DNA: TGTGCCAGCAGCTTTCGAAACATTCAGTACTTC
CDR3: CASSFRNIQYF
D: NA
size: NA
V: TRBV7-2
length: 11
J: TRBJ2-4

DNA: TGTGCCAGCTCACCAGGAGACGGCGATAGCAATCAGCCCCAGCATTTT
CDR3: CASSPGDGDSNQPQHF
D: NA
size: NA
V: TRBV18
length: 16
J: TRBJ1-5

DNA: TGCGCCAGCAGCCAAGTGGACGGACGTAGCACAGATACGCAGTATTTT
CDR3: CASSQVDGRSTDTQYF
D: NA
size: NA
V: TRBV4-1
length: 16
J: TRBJ2-3

DNA: TGTGCCAGCAGCCCTCAGACAGCCGGGACAGGGGGCTACGAGCAGTACTTC
CDR3: CASSPQTAGTGGYEQYF
D: TRBD1
size: NA
V: TRBV7-9
length: 17
J: TRBJ2-7

DNA: TGTGCCAGTAGCTCTACAGTGTACAATGAGCAGTTCTTC
CDR3: CASSSTVYNEQFF
D: NA
size: NA
V: TRBV19
length: 13
J: TRBJ2-1

DNA: TGTGCCAGCACCCCGGGCGGGAGCACTTACGAGCAGTACTTC
CDR3: CASTPGGSTYEQYF
D: TRBD2
size: few
V: TRBV28
length: 14
J: TRBJ2-7

DNA: TGTGCCAGCATGGGTGGGAGGACAGATACGCAGTATTTT
CDR3: CASMGGRTDTQYF
D: NA
size: NA
V: TRBV7-3
length: 13
J: TRBJ2-3

DNA: TGCGCCAGCAGCATCAGTAACAATGAGCAGTTCTTC
CDR3: CASSISNNEQFF
D: NA
size: once
V: TRBV5-1
length: 12
J: TRBJ2-1

DNA: TGTGCCAGCAGCTTCCCCTTGGACCCTACCTACGAGCAGTACTTC
CDR3: CASSFPLDPTYEQYF
D: NA
size: NA
V: TRBV5-6
length: 15
J: TRBJ2-7

DNA: TGCAGCGTCGCAGGGTCTATTGGCTACACCTTC
CDR3: CSVAGSIGYTF
D: NA
size: NA
V: TRBV29-1
length: 11
J: TRBJ1-2

DNA: TGTGCCAGCAGTCGCCGGCCCCGGACTAGCGGGGGGTGGGACAATGAGCAGTTCTTC
CDR3: CASSRRPRTSGGWDNEQFF
D: TRBD2
size: NA
V: TRBV6-6
length: 19
J: TRBJ2-1

DNA: TGTGCCAGCAGCTTGGAGGGGGCGCTGGGGGAGACCCAGTACTTC
CDR3: CASSLEGALGETQYF
D: TRBD1
size: NA
V: TRBV5-8
length: 15
J: TRBJ2-5

DNA: TGTGCCTGGAGATGGGTTCCTGGAAACACCATATATTTT
CDR3: CAWRWVPGNTIYF
D: NA
size: NA
V: TRBV30
length: 13
J: TRBJ1-3

DNA: TGTGCCAGCATGGAAGGGGGCTTTAACTATGGCTACACCTTC
CDR3: CASMEGGFNYGYTF
D: TRBD1
size: NA
V: TRBV6-5
length: 14
J: TRBJ1-2

DNA: TGTGCCAGCAGCTCTGTCGGGGGGAAAGAAGGGACAGATACGCAGTATTTT
CDR3: CASSSVGGKEGTDTQYF
D: TRBD2
size: NA
V: TRBV13
length: 17
J: TRBJ2-3

DNA: TGTGCCAGTACCCCAGCCAGTCAAGGTAGAGGCACTGAAGCTTTCTTT
CDR3: CASTPASQGRGTEAFF
D: NA
size: NA
V: TRBV19
length: 16
J: TRBJ1-1

DNA: TGTGCCAGCAGCTTGGGAAGACGTCAGTCTGAGACCCAGTACTTC
CDR3: CASSLGRRQSETQYF
D: NA
size: NA
V: TRBV7-2
length: 15
J: TRBJ2-5

DNA: TGCAGCGTTGAAGATCAAGACCGGGGTGGCTACACCTTC
CDR3: CSVEDQDRGGYTF
D: NA
size: NA
V: TRBV29-1
length: 13
J: TRBJ1-2